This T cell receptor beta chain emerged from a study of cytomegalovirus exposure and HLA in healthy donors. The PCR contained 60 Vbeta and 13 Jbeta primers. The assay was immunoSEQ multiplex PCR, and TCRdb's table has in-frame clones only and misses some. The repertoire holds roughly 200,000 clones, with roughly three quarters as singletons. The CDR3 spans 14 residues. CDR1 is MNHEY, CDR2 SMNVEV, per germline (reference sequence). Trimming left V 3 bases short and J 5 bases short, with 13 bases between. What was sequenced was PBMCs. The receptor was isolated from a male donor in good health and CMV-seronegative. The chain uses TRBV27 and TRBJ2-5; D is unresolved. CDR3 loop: CASSFRLSRETQYF. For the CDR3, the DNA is TGTGCCAGCAGTTTTAGGCTCTCCAGGGAGACCCAGTACTTC.